In this sample, the clone carrying this TCR beta chain turned up a few times. Its target is unknown. The record originates from a study of shared clonotypes between healthy human individuals. The method was immunoSEQ multiplex PCR; TCRdb's version includes in-frame clones alone and lacks a portion of them. The repertoire holds hundreds of thousands of clones, with 73% as singletons. Broader study findings: The generation probabilities recorded for non-shared clonotypes fell below those of clonotypes shared by all four donors. Naive subsets tended to show greater estimated richness than memory subsets. What limited the represented genetic and exposure-history diversity was the small number of donors.

Specimen: memory CD4+ T cells sorted from blood. The subset here: CD45RA-negative fraction. The TCR was taken from a woman in her 30s in good health.

The chain's CDR3 is CASSPLRGPNQPQHF. Written as DNA, the CDR3 is TGTGCCAGCAGCCCCCTCAGGGGGCCCAATCAGCCCCAGCATTTT. The chain combines TRBV7-8 with TRBJ1-5, with TRBD1 matching over 8 bases. V trimming: 5 bases; J trimming: 3 bases; junction bases outside the gene matches: 6. The CDR3 has 15 amino acids. Germline V gene data show CDR1 as SGHVS and CDR2 as FQNEAQ.